A single sample gave rise to the 32 T cell receptor beta chains below, sequenced in a study of OX40 agonist ivuxolimab in advanced cancers. Repertoires were generated with immunoSEQ multiplex PCR, while TCRdb's copy carries only in-frame clones and drops some. Of about 98,000 clones in the sample, roughly nine tenths were seen once. This sample comprised CD4+ or CD8+ T cells sorted from blood, obtained in a trial of the OX40 agonist ivuxolimab. The source is an adult with an advanced solid tumor such as melanoma, head and neck, liver or kidney cancer.

This chain connects TRBV19 to TRBJ1-1; TRBD1 matches 8 bases. The germline V gene encodes CDR1 LNHDA and CDR2 SQIVND (reference sequence). V was pared by 11 bases and J by 1 base, with 6 bases of the junction left unmatched. CDR3 length: 13 amino acids. CDR3 sequence reads: CASYGQGNTEAFF. The DNA for the CDR3 is TGTGCCTCGTACGGACAGGGGAACACTGAAGCTTTCTTT.

The chain couples TRBV29-1 to TRBJ1-5, with D unclear. There are 12 residues in the CDR3. Trimming left V 4 bases short and J 4 bases short, with 8 bases between. Per germline, CDR1 SQVTM and CDR2 ANQGSEA. CDR3 amino acids: CSVGDQNQPQHF. CDR3 nucleotide sequence: TGCAGCGTTGGGGATCAGAATCAGCCCCAGCATTTT. Looking up the rest from reference TRBV29-1 and TRBJ1-5 gives the full variable domain: SAVISQKPSRDICQRGTSLTIQCQVDSQVTMMFWYRQQPGQSLTLIATANQGSEATYESGFVIDKFPISRPNLTFSTLTVSNMSPEDSSIYLCSVGDQNQPQHFGDGTRLSIL.

The genes are TRBV6-5 and TRBJ1-1; possibly TRBD1 for D (6 bases). This CDR3 spans 14 amino acids. The V and J ends lost 0 bases and 4 bases respectively, with 9 bases between them. Germline V gene lookup returns CDR1 MNHEY and CDR2 SVGAGI. The CDR3 bases are TGTGCCAGCAGTTACTCGGGGGCTTTCACTGAAGCTTTCTTT. Translation gives CASSYSGAFTEAFF.

The chain couples TRBV7-9 to TRBJ2-1, with 11 bases fitting TRBD2. Trimming cost V 5 bases and J 6 bases; bases outside gene matches: 9. The CDR3 extends over 16 amino acids. Germline V lookup: CDR1 SEHNR, CDR2 FQNEAQ (reference sequence). CDR3 sequence (DNA): TGTGCCAGCAGCGCAAGACTAGCGGGATTGGGCAATGAGCAGTTCTTC. Translating it yields CASSARLAGLGNEQFF.

The chain combines TRBV10-3 with TRBJ1-6; D possibly corresponds to TRBD1 (6 bases). This CDR3 region has 16 residues. Trimming shortened V by 10 bases and J by 14 bases, and 30 bases separated the two germline ends. Germline lookup yields CDR1 ENHRY and CDR2 SYGVKD. CDR3 region: CATFASTGNGKGTLHF. CDR3 nucleotides: TGTGCCACCTTTGCCTCCACAGGGAACGGCAAGGGGACCCTCCACTTT.

This clone was counted a single time. This chain joins TRBV28 and TRBJ1-1; no clear D gene. Germline V lookup: CDR1 MDHEN, CDR2 SYDVKM. Deletions cut 7 bases from V and 6 bases from J, with 18 bases between. This CDR3 has 14 residues. The CDR3 region is CASTVSGGYAEAFF. DNA of the CDR3: TGTGCCAGCACCGTCTCAGGAGGCTATGCTGAAGCTTTCTTT.

The chain uses TRBV2 and TRBJ1-5, with D possibly matching TRBD1 (5 bases). Germline CDR1 reads SNHLY; CDR2 reads FYNNEI. V was pared by 6 bases and J by 3 bases, with 12 bases between. The CDR3 is made up of 14 amino acids. The CDR3 loop is CASRGDSANQPQHF. The CDR3 nucleotides read TGTGCCAGCAGAGGGGACTCTGCCAATCAGCCCCAGCATTTT.

This chain joins TRBV19 and TRBJ2-7, with 13 positions matching TRBD2. The V segment lost 5 bases and the J segment 7 bases; nucleotides outside the gene matches: 8. Germline assignment: CDR1 LNHDA and CDR2 SQIVND (reference sequence). This CDR3 is built from 15 residues. The CDR3 DNA reads TGTGCCAGTAGTCAAGGACTAGCGGGAGTCAGAGAGCAGTACTTC. It is translated as CASSQGLAGVREQYF.

This clone was observed once. The chain links TRBV7-2 to TRBJ2-7, with D hard to call. With 5 bases removed from V and 5 bases from J, the gap between germline ends came to 19 bases. The CDR3 is made up of 15 amino acids. CDR1 SGHTA and CDR2 FQGNSA come from the germline V gene. CDR3 nucleotides: TGTGCCAGCAGCCTCCACGCCCCGGTGGCGGACGAGCAGTACTTC. This sequence encodes CASSLHAPVADEQYF.

The chain is built from TRBV4-1 and TRBJ1-2, with D uncertain. CDR3 length: 15 amino acids. The V gene's germline CDR1 is MGHRA and CDR2 YSYEKL. Trimming pared 0 bases from V and 2 bases from J, leaving 10 bases between. The CDR3 sequence is CASSQDASLNYGYTF. The DNA of the CDR3 is TGCGCCAGCAGCCAAGATGCATCCTTAAACTATGGCTACACCTTC.

The V gene is TRBV2, the J gene TRBJ2-2, with unresolved D. Germline CDR1 and CDR2: SNHLY and FYNNEI. The CDR3 totals 13 residues. V shed 7 bases and J shed 5 bases, with 11 bases lying between them. The CDR3 nucleotides read TGTGCCAGCACCCCGACTTCAACCGGGGAGCTGTTTTTT. Translating gives CASTPTSTGELFF.

The chain joins TRBV19 to TRBJ2-3; 9 nucleotides line up with TRBD2. Trimming at V came to 10 bases and at J to 2 bases, leaving 7 bases not matched to a gene. This CDR3 is 14 amino acids long. CDR1 is LNHDA, CDR2 SQIVND, per germline (reference sequence). CDR3 region: CATRASGNTDTQYF. CDR3 DNA sequence: TGTGCCACCCGGGCTAGCGGGAACACAGATACGCAGTATTTT.

This chain joins TRBV27 and TRBJ1-1, with 7 bases that match TRBD1. Germline trimming cut 5 bases from V and 0 bases from J; bases unmatched to any gene: 9. Looked up from germline, CDR1 is MNHEY and CDR2 is SMNVEV (reference sequence). The length of the CDR3 is 16 residues. The CDR3 loop reads CASSRRQGVMNTEAFF. In DNA form, the CDR3 reads TGTGCCAGCAGTCGACGACAGGGAGTTATGAACACTGAAGCTTTCTTT.

The genes are TRBV19 and TRBJ1-5; D unresolved. Germline CDR1 and CDR2: LNHDA and SQIVND (reference sequence). The CDR3 sequence is 13 residues long. V was pared by 5 bases and J by 6 bases, with 11 bases between. CDR3 region: CASSGGLRQPQHF. CDR3 DNA: TGTGCCAGTAGTGGTGGACTCCGTCAGCCCCAGCATTTT. Filled out from reference TRBV19 and TRBJ1-5, the complete variable domain reads DGGITQSPKYLFRKEGQNVTLSCEQNLNHDAMYWYRQDPGQGLRLIYYSQIVNDFQKGDIAEGYSVSREKKESFPLTVTSAQKNPTAFYLCASSGGLRQPQHFGDGTRLSIL.

The chain couples TRBV2 to TRBJ2-1, with 10 bases identical to TRBD2. This CDR3 is 15 amino acids long. Unmatched junction bases numbered 10, after V lost 5 bases and J lost 9 bases. Germline CDR1 and CDR2: SNHLY and FYNNEI. The CDR3 coding sequence is TGTGCCAGCAGTCCCCCGGGACTAGCGCTCGGTGAGCAGTTCTTC. Translation: CASSPPGLALGEQFF.

The V and J genes are TRBV14 and TRBJ2-3; D not resolved. Germline assignment: CDR1 SGHDN and CDR2 FVKESK. Trimming cost V 4 bases and J 5 bases, with 7 bases left between them. The CDR3 has 12 residues. CDR3 loop: CASSPRGDTQYF. The CDR3 DNA follows: TGTGCCAGCAGCCCCCGAGGAGATACGCAGTATTTT.

This chain joins TRBV10-2 and TRBJ2-1; tentative D call: TRBD2 (5 bases). Germline CDR1 WSHSY, CDR2 SAAADI. The CDR3 spans 14 residues. V lost 5 bases and J lost 10, with 18 bases in between. The CDR3 reads CASSKRMQQREQFF. The CDR3 DNA is TGCGCCAGCAGTAAGCGGATGCAACAAAGGGAGCAGTTCTTC.

The chain recombines TRBV6-1 with TRBJ2-7, with 11 positions matching TRBD2. The germline gives CDR1 MNHNS, CDR2 SASEGT. The J segment lost 10 bases and the V segment lost 0 bases, leaving 5 bases of the junction unmatched. CDR3 length equals 14 residues. The CDR3 protein is CASSEAVLAGAQYF. The CDR3 coding sequence is TGTGCCAGCAGTGAAGCGGTACTAGCGGGGGCACAGTACTTC.

This chain uses TRBV30 with TRBJ2-6; D perhaps matches TRBD1 (6 bases). The CDR3 runs to 16 residues. Germline V gene sequence: CDR1 GTSNPN, CDR2 SVGIG (reference sequence). Between the trimmed V and J ends, which lost 3 bases and 3 bases, there was a span of 15 bases. CDR3: CAWSQGMDLGANVLTF. DNA of the CDR3: TGTGCCTGGAGCCAGGGGATGGACCTTGGGGCCAACGTCCTGACTTTC. The variable domain in full, with the rest retrieved from reference TRBV30 and TRBJ2-6, is SQTIHQWPATLVQPVGSPLSLECTVEGTSNPNLYWYRQAAGRGLQLLFYSVGIGQISSEVPQNLSASRPQDRQFILSSKKLLLSDSGFYLCAWSQGMDLGANVLTFGAGSRLTVL.

This clone turned up a few times. The genes are TRBV30 and TRBJ1-6; D uncertain. This CDR3 comprises 13 residues. Germline lookup yields CDR1 GTSNPN and CDR2 SVGIG (reference sequence). V was pared by 2 bases and J by 9 bases, with 11 bases between. CDR3 coding DNA: TGTGCCTGGAGTCCGTCGGGGATTTCACCCCTCCACTTT. Translation: CAWSPSGISPLHF.

The table lists this clone with a few counts. This chain connects TRBV25-1 to TRBJ2-2, with D tentatively TRBD1 or TRBD2 (5 bases each). The CDR3 sequence is 16 residues long. CDR1 MGHDK and CDR2 SYGVNS come from the germline V gene. The ends were cut back, 6 bases at V and 5 bases at J, with 19 bases in the middle. The chain's CDR3 is CASSPRLRVATGELFF. In DNA form, the CDR3 reads TGTGCCAGCAGCCCCCGGCTCAGGGTAGCGACCGGGGAGCTGTTTTTT.

V is TRBV7-9 and J is TRBJ2-1, with TRBD1 matching over 9 bases. The trim removed 4 bases at V and 9 bases at J, leaving 10 bases unmatched. CDR1 is SEHNR, CDR2 FQNEAQ, per germline (reference sequence). The CDR3 totals 15 residues. The CDR3 reads CASSSRGQGKVEQFF. The DNA of the CDR3 is TGTGCCAGCAGCTCAAGAGGACAGGGGAAGGTTGAGCAGTTCTTC.

The chain recombines TRBV7-2 with TRBJ2-7; 10 nucleotides align to TRBD2. Germline assignment: CDR1 SGHTA and CDR2 FQGNSA. The trim removed 1 base at V and 3 bases at J, leaving 3 bases unmatched. The CDR3 consists of 15 residues. CDR3: CASSLDSGGVYEQYF. CDR3 DNA: TGTGCCAGCAGCTTAGACAGCGGGGGGGTCTACGAGCAGTACTTC.

This rearrangement joins TRBV6-6 to TRBJ2-5; D may be TRBD1 (5 bases). The V end was cut by 4 bases, the J end by 2 bases, with 8 bases between. The CDR3 loop spans 13 amino acids. Germline values: CDR1 MNHNY, CDR2 SVGAGI (reference sequence). The DNA for the CDR3 is TGTGCCAGCAGTTGGAACAGGCAAGAGACCCAGTACTTC. Translation gives CASSWNRQETQYF.

V usage is TRBV11-2 and J usage is TRBJ2-7, with TRBD2 identical over 9 bases. CDR1 is SGHAT, CDR2 FQNNGV, per germline. This CDR3 is built from 15 residues. V lost 5 bases, J lost 7 bases, and 12 bases stayed unmatched. The CDR3 protein is CASSQGNSGSGEQYV. The CDR3 DNA follows: TGTGCCAGCAGCCAAGGAAATAGCGGGAGTGGTGAGCAGTACGTC.

The chain links TRBV28 to TRBJ1-5; TRBD1 agrees at 12 bases. The CDR3 loop spans 16 amino acids. Germline V gene lookup returns CDR1 MDHEN and CDR2 SYDVKM. V dropped 5 bases and J dropped 6; count of bases not matched to a gene: 8. The DNA of the CDR3 is TGTGCCAGCAGTGGGACAGGGGGCGCTCATTTTCAGCCCCAGCATTTT. It translates to CASSGTGGAHFQPQHF. The whole variable domain, remainder taken from reference TRBV28 and TRBJ1-5, is DVKVTQSSRYLVKRTGEKVFLECVQDMDHENMFWYRQDPGLGLRLIYFSYDVKMKEKGDIPEGYSVSREKKERFSLILESASTNQTSMYLCASSGTGGAHFQPQHFGDGTRLSIL.

The chain carries TRBV7-9 and TRBJ1-6, with TRBD1 identical over 10 bases. Trimming at V came to 4 bases and at J to 10 bases, leaving 4 bases not matched to a gene. CDR1 SEHNR and CDR2 FQNEAQ come from the germline V gene (reference sequence). The CDR3 contains 14 residues. In nucleotides, the CDR3 is TGTGCCAGCAGCTCACCGGGACAGGGGTCACCCCTCCACTTT. Its protein product is CASSSPGQGSPLHF. Full variable domain (missing parts from reference TRBV7-9 and TRBJ1-6): DTGVSQNPRHKITKRGQNVTFRCDPISEHNRLYWYRQTLGQGPEFLTYFQNEAQLEKSRLLSDRFSAERPKGSFSTLEIQRTEQGDSAMYLCASSSPGQGSPLHFGNGTRLTVT.

This clone was seen a handful of times. The rearrangement links TRBV27 to TRBJ1-2, with D perhaps matching TRBD1 (5 bases). V gave up 5 bases and J gave up 8 bases, with 12 bases separating them. The CDR3 is 12 residues long. In germline, CDR1 is MNHEY, CDR2 SMNVEV (reference sequence). DNA for the CDR3: TGTGCCAGCAGTGGTCAGGGCTTCGGCTACACCTTC. Amino acids: CASSGQGFGYTF.

This clone appeared a single time. The rearrangement uses TRBV5-1 and TRBJ1-3, with 9 bases that match TRBD1. Germline CDR1 is SGHRS and CDR2 is YFSETQ. V dropped 2 bases and J dropped 2; count of bases not matched to a gene: 5. The CDR3 spans 16 residues. For the CDR3, the DNA is TGCGCCAGCAGCTTCGGGACAGGGAGTGCTGGAAACACCATATATTTT. Encoded protein: CASSFGTGSAGNTIYF.

This chain uses TRBV28 with TRBJ1-5; D is undetermined. CDR1 is MDHEN and CDR2 is SYDVKM in the germline V gene. The CDR3 has 13 residues. V lost 4 bases and J 5 bases, leaving 9 bases between the germline ends. The CDR3 spells CASSWAVDQPQHF. The CDR3, as DNA: TGTGCCAGCAGTTGGGCAGTCGATCAGCCCCAGCATTTT.

Concerning this clone itself: The junction shows a germline mismatch at one end, possibly a read error. The chain has TRBV13 and TRBJ2-3, with unresolved D. The germline gives CDR1 PRHDT, CDR2 FYEKMQ (reference sequence). The CDR3 sequence is 13 residues long. The CDR3 sequence is CASSLGGTDTQYF. The DNA of the CDR3 is TGTGCCAGCAGCCTAGGCGGCACAGATACGCAGTATTTT.

The chain employs TRBV7-2 and TRBJ1-2; 7 bases fit TRBD1. Germline assignment: CDR1 SGHTA and CDR2 FQGNSA. Unmatched junction bases numbered 4, after V lost 5 bases and J lost 4 bases. CDR3 length: 13 residues. The CDR3 protein is CASSTGTVYGYTF. The CDR3 DNA follows: TGTGCCAGCAGCACCGGGACAGTCTATGGCTACACCTTC.